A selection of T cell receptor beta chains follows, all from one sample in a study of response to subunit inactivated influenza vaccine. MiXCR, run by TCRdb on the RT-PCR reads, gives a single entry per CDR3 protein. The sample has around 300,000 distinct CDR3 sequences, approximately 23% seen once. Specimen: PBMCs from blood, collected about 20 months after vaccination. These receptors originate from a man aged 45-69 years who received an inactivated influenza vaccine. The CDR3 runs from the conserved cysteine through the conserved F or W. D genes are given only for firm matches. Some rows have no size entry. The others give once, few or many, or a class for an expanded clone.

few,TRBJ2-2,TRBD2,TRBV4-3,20,CASSQDYPPAIAGNTGELFF,TGCGCCAGCAGCCAAGATTACCCCCCCGCGATAGCGGGTAACACCGGGGAGCTGTTTTTT
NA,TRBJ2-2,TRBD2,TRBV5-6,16,CASSPGGRGNTGELFF,TGTGCCAGCAGCCCGGGGGGTCGAGGGAACACCGGGGAGCTGTTTTTT
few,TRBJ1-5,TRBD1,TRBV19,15,CASTLTGSAAQPQHF,TGTGCCAGTACCCTGACAGGGAGTGCCGCTCAGCCCCAGCATTTT
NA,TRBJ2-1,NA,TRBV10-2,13,CASSGLAWNEQFF,TGCGCCAGCAGTGGCCTAGCGTGGAATGAGCAGTTCTTC
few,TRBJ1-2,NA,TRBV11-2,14,CASSSYSGIYGYTF,TGTGCCAGCAGCTCTTATTCAGGAATCTATGGCTACACCTTC
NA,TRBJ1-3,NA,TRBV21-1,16,CASSKGSGVSGNTIYF,TGTGCCAGCAGCAAGGGCTCTGGGGTCTCTGGAAACACCATATATTTT
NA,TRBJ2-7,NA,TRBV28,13,CASSLIGTYEQYF,TGTGCCAGCAGTTTAATTGGTACCTACGAGCAGTACTTC
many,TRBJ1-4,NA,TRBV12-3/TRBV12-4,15,CASSLRNQGQEKLFF,TGTGCCAGCAGTTTAAGGAACCAGGGTCAAGAAAAACTGTTTTTT
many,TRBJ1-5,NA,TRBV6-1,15,CASSLRIDSNQPQHF,TGTGCCAGCTCGTTGAGGATTGATAGCAATCAGCCCCAGCATTTT
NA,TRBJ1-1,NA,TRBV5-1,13,CASSFSPNGEAFF,TGCGCCAGCAGCTTCTCTCCTAACGGTGAAGCTTTCTTT
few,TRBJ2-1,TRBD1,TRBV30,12,CAHGQDYNEQFF,TGTGCTCACGGACAGGACTACAATGAGCAGTTCTTC
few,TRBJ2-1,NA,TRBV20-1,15,CSARSRYGGWDEQFF,TGCAGTGCTAGATCCCGGTACGGGGGTTGGGATGAGCAGTTCTTC
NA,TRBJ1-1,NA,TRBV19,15,CASTTSGRRNTEAFF,TGTGCCAGTACCACCTCGGGACGCAGGAACACTGAAGCTTTCTTT
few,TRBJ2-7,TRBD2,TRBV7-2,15,CASSSRLAGEYEQYF,TGTGCCAGCAGCTCGAGACTAGCGGGGGAATACGAGCAGTACTTC
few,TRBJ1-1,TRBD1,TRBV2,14,CASIYDRGDTEAFF,TGTGCCAGCATATATGACAGGGGAGACACTGAAGCTTTCTTT
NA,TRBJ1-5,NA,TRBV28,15,CASSLRWQSNQPQHF,TGTGCCAGCAGCCTCCGATGGCAGAGCAATCAGCCCCAGCATTTT
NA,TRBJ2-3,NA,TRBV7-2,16,CASSFTTVGGPDTQYF,TGTGCCAGCAGCTTCACGACGGTAGGAGGTCCAGATACGCAGTATTTT
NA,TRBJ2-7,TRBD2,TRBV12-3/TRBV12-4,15,CASTLGLAESYEQYF,TGTGCCAGCACCCTGGGACTAGCGGAGAGCTACGAGCAGTACTTC
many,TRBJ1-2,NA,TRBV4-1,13,CASSQPQGNGYTF,TGCGCCAGCAGCCAACCCCAGGGTAATGGCTACACCTTC
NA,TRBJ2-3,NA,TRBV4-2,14,CASSQDALTDTQYF,TGTGCCAGCAGCCAAGACGCGCTCACAGATACGCAGTATTTT
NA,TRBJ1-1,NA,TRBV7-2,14,CASSPRGLGGEAFF,TGTGCCAGCAGCCCGAGGGGGTTGGGCGGTGAAGCTTTCTTT
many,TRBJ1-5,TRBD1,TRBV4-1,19,CASSPRTGGYGENNQPQHF,TGCGCCAGCAGCCCTCGGACAGGGGGCTATGGAGAGAATAATCAGCCCCAGCATTTT
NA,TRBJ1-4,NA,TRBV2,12,CASRGSDEKLFF,TGTGCCAGCAGGGGCAGCGATGAAAAACTGTTTTTT
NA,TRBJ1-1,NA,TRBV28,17,CASSTRTVTPFVAEAFF,TGTGCCAGCAGTACCCGGACAGTGACACCCTTTGTGGCTGAAGCTTTCTTT
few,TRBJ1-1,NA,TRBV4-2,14,CASSQMGEATEAFF,TGTGCCAGCAGCCAAATGGGAGAAGCCACTGAAGCTTTCTTT
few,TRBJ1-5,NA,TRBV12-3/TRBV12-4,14,CASSFSSRNQPQHF,TGTGCCAGCAGTTTTAGTTCCCGGAACCAGCCCCAGCATTTT
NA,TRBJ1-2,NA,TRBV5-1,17,CASSSGLYIEPALGYTF,TGCGCCAGCAGCTCAGGACTTTACATCGAACCCGCCTTGGGCTACACCTTC
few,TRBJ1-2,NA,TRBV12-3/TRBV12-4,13,CASSQDSRYGYTF,TGTGCCAGCAGTCAGGACAGCCGCTATGGCTACACCTTC
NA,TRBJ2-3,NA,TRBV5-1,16,CASSLGADSRTDTQYF,TGCGCCAGCAGCTTGGGTGCGGACAGTCGCACAGATACGCAGTATTTT
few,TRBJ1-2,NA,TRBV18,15,CASSPDGGPGYGYTF,TGTGCCAGCTCACCCGACGGGGGGCCTGGCTATGGCTACACCTTC
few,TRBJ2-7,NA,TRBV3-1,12,CASSQVPYEQYF,TGTGCCAGCAGCCAGGTCCCCTACGAGCAGTACTTC
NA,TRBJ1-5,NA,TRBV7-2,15,CASSLDGTGNQPQHF,TGTGCCAGCAGCTTAGATGGTACAGGTAATCAGCCCCAGCATTTT
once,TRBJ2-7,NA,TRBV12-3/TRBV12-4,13,CASSIRDSSEQYF,TGTGCCAGCAGTATCCGGGACTCCTCGGAGCAGTACTTC
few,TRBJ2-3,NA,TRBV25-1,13,CASGWGSTDTQYF,TGTGCCAGCGGGTGGGGTTCGACAGATACGCAGTATTTT
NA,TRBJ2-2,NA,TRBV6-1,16,CASTPSGTGTTGELFF,TGTGCCAGCACCCCTAGCGGGACAGGGACCACCGGGGAGCTGTTTTTT